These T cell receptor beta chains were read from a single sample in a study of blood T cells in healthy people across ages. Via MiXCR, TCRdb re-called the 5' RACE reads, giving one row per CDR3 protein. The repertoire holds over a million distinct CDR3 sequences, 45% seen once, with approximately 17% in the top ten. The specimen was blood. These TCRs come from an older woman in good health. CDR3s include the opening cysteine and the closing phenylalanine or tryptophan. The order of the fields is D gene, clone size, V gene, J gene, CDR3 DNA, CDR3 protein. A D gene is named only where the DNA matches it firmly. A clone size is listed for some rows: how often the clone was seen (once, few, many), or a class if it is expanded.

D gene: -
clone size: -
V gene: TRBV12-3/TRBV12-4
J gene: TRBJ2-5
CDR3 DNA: TGTGCCAGCAGCCCCGGACAATACGGAGAGACCCAGTACTTC
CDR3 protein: CASSPGQYGETQYF

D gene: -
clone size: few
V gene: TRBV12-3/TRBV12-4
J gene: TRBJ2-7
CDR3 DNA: TGTGCCAGCAGCCCTGACGGGCAGTGGGGCAATGAGCAGTACTTC
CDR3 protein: CASSPDGQWGNEQYF

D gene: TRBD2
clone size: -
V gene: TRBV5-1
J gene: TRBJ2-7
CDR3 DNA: TGCGCCAGCAGCCCCGGGGCGGGGGATTACGAGCAGTACTTC
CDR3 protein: CASSPGAGDYEQYF

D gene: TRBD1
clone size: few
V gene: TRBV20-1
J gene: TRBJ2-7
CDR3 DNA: TGCAGTGCTCGAGGGACAGGGAGAAGCTACGAGCAGTACTTC
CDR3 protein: CSARGTGRSYEQYF

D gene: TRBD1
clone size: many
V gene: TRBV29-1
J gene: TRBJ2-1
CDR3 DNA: TGCAGCGTTGTAACCGGGACAGGGGCTAGTGAGCAGTTCTTC
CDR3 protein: CSVVTGTGASEQFF

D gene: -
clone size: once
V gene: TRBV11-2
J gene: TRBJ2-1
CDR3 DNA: TGTGCCAGCAGTTCGGGCGGGACCCCTGGGAATGAGCAGTTCTTC
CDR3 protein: CASSSGGTPGNEQFF

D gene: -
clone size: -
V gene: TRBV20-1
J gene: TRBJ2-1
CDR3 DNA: TGCAGTGCGAACGGTGGAGTCTACTACAATGAGCAGTTCTTC
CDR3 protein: CSANGGVYYNEQFF

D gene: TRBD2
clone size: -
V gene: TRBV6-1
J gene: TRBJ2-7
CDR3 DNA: TGTGCCAGCAGTGTTAGCGGGTTTAGCTACGAGCAGTACTTC
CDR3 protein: CASSVSGFSYEQYF

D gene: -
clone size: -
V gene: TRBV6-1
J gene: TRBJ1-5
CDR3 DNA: TGTGCCAGCAGTGCCGCGGGAGGATATAGCAATCAGCCCCAGCATTTT
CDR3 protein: CASSAAGGYSNQPQHF

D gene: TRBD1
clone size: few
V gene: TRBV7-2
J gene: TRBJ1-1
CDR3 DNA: TGTGCCAGCAGCCCCCCGACAGGGGGCGCGGGCACTGAAGCTTTCTTT
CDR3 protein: CASSPPTGGAGTEAFF

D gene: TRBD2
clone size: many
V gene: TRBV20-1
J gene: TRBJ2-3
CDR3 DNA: TGCAGTGCTATCCGGCGTGCGGGAGGGCGCACAGATACGCAGTATTTT
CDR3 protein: CSAIRRAGGRTDTQYF

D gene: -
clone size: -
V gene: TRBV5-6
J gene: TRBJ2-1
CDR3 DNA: TGTGCCAGCAGCTTAGACTCATCCACGCAGTTCTTC
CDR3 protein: CASSLDSSTQFF

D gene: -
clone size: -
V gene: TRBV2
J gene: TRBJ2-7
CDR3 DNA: TGTGCCAGCAGTGAACAGGGGGGGGGTTCCTACGAGCAGTACTTC
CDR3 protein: CASSEQGGGSYEQYF

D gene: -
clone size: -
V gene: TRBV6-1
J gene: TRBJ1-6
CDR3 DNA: TGTGCCAGCAGTGAGGCAGGCGCCCAGGATTCACCCCTCCACTTT
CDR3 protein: CASSEAGAQDSPLHF

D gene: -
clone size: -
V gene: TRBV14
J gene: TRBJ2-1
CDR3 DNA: TGTGCCAGCAGCCAAAAGATGGGGCTAGGAGGGGGTGTGCAGTTCTTC
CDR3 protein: CASSQKMGLGGGVQFF

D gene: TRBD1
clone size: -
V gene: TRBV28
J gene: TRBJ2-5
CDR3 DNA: TGTTCCACAGGGGGCAATGAGCAGTACTTC
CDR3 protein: CSTGGNEQYF

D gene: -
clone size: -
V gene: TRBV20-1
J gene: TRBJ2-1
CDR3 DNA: TGCAGTGCTAGAGTGGGGGTGACAGGCTGGTCCTACGAGCAGTTCTTC
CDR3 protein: CSARVGVTGWSYEQFF

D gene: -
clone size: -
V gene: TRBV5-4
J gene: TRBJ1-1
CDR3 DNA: TGTGCCAGCAGCAGAGAAACAGGGCAGAACACTGAAGCTTTCTTT
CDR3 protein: CASSRETGQNTEAFF

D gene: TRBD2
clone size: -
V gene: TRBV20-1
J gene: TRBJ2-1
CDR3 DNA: TGCAGTGCCCCCACTAGCGGGAGCTTCTACAATGAGCAGTTCTTC
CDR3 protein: CSAPTSGSFYNEQFF

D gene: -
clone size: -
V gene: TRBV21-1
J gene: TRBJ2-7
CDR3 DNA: TGTGCCAGACGAGGGGGGGTACCCTACGAGCAGTACTTC
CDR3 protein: CARRGGVPYEQYF

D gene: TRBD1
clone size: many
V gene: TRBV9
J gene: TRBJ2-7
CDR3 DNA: TGTGCCAGCAGCGTTGACGGGACAGGGCAATACGAGCAGTACTTC
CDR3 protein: CASSVDGTGQYEQYF

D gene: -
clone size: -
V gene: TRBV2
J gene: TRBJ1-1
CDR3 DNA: TGTGCCAGCGATCAGGGCCCCTCGAACACTGAAGCTTTCTTT
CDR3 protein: CASDQGPSNTEAFF

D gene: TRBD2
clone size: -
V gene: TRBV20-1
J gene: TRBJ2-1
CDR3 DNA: TGCAGTGCGGCTAGCGGGAGGGCTGGCAATGAGCAGTTCTTC
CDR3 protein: CSAASGRAGNEQFF